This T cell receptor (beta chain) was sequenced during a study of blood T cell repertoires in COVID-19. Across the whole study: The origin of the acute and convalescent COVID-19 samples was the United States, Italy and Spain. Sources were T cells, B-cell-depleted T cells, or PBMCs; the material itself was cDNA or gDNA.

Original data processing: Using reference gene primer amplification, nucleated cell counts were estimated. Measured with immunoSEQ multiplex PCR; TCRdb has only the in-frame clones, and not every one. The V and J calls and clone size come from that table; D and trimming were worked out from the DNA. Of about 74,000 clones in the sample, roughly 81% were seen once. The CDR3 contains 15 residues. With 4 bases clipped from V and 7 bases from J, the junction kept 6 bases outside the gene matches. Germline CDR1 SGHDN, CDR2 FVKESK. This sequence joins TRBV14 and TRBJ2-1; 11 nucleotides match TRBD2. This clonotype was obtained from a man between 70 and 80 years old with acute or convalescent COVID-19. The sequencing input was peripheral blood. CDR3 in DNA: TGTGCCAGCAGCCCGAATCTAGCGGGGGGTAATGAGCAGTTCTTC. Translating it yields CASSPNLAGGNEQFF.